Each of the 7 T cell receptor beta chains below was sequenced from the same sample in a study of blood T cell repertoires in COVID-19. Sequencing was performed with immunoSEQ multiplex PCR; in TCRdb, only in-frame clones are kept and a portion is missing. The data show around 250,000 clones, 80% to 90% seen once. Sequenced sample: peripheral blood. All receptors come from a man of 80 years or more with acute or convalescent COVID-19.

This clone appeared a single time. The chain combines TRBV2 with TRBJ1-3; maybe TRBD1 (6 bases). Trimming cost V 6 bases and J 1 base, with 10 bases left between them. The V gene's germline CDR1 is SNHLY and CDR2 FYNNEI. The CDR3 length is 14 residues. This chain's CDR3 is CASRGGASGNTIYF. The CDR3 nucleotides read TGTGCCAGCAGGGGGGGGGCATCTGGAAACACCATATATTTT.

This clone was seen more than once but under ten times. This sequence joins TRBV10-1 and TRBJ1-5; 8 bases line up with TRBD1. Trimming took 7 bases from V and 1 from J; bases not matched to a gene: 6. Looked up from germline, CDR1 is WNHNN and CDR2 is SYGVQD (reference sequence). The CDR3 is 15 amino acids. The CDR3 bases are TGCGCCAGCACCGAGGACAGGGCCAGCAATCAGCCCCAGCATTTT. Translation gives CASTEDRASNQPQHF.

V and J are TRBV6-1 and TRBJ2-7; 7 bases are shared with TRBD1. From germline, CDR1 is MNHNS and CDR2 SASEGT. Germline trimming cut 1 base from V and 0 bases from J; bases unmatched to any gene: 9. CDR3 length: 17 residues. The CDR3 DNA reads as TGTGCCAGCAGTGAAGTGCCCGTGACAGGGTTCTCCTACGAGCAGTACTTC. It yields the protein CASSEVPVTGFSYEQYF.

V is TRBV6-5 and J is TRBJ1-2, with D possibly being TRBD1 (6 bases). The CDR3 loop spans 13 amino acids. Germline CDR1 MNHEY, CDR2 SVGAGI. V lost 4 bases and J 5 bases, leaving 11 bases between the germline ends. The CDR3 is CASSSQGKYGYTF. The DNA of the CDR3 is TGTGCCAGCAGTTCTCAGGGGAAATATGGCTACACCTTC.

This chain links TRBV7-9 with TRBJ2-7, with D hard to call. The germline CDR1 and CDR2 sequences are SEHNR and FQNEAQ (reference sequence). The ends were cut back, 8 bases at V and 0 bases at J, with 14 bases in the middle. This CDR3 comprises 14 residues. The CDR3 DNA reads as TGTGCCAGCGGTCCCTCGAGTGTCTCCTACGAGCAGTACTTC. Its protein is CASGPSSVSYEQYF.

J is TRBJ2-7 and V is TRBV6-5; D gene ambiguous. Germline values: CDR1 MNHEY, CDR2 SVGAGI. The CDR3 length is 14 residues. V shed 8 bases and J shed 0 bases, with 14 bases lying between them. Here the CDR3 reads CASAVSRTSYEQYF. The CDR3 DNA reads as TGTGCCAGCGCCGTTAGCAGAACCTCCTACGAGCAGTACTTC.

In this sample, this clone turned up a few times. The J gene is TRBJ2-3, the V gene TRBV2, with D maybe TRBD2 (6 bases). In germline, CDR1 is SNHLY, CDR2 FYNNEI. V was trimmed by 1 base and J by 8 bases, leaving 13 bases between them. This CDR3 is 14 amino acids long. CDR3 DNA: TGTGCCAGCAGTGAAGGATGGGCTAGCGTTACGCAGTATTTT. The encoded protein is CASSEGWASVTQYF.